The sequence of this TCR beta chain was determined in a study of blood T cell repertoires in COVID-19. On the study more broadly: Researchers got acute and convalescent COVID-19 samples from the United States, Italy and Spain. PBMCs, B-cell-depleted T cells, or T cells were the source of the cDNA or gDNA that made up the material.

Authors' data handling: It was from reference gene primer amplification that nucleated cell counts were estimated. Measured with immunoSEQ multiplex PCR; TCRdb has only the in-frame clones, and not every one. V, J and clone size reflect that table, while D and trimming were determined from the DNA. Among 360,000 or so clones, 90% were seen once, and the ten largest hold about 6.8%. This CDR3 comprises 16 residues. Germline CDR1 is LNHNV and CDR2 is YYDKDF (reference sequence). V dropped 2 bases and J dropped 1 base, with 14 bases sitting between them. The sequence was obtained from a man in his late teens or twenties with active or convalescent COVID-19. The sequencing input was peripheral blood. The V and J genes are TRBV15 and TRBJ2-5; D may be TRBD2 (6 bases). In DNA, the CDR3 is TGTGCCACCAGCAGAAAGACCGGGACTTTCCAAGAGACCCAGTACTTC. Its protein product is CATSRKTGTFQETQYF. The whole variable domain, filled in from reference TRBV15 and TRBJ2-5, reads DAMVIQNPRYQVTQFGKPVTLSCSQTLNHNVMYWYQQKSSQAPKLLFHYYDKDFNNEADTPDNFQSRRPNTSFCFLDIRSPGLGDTAMYLCATSRKTGTFQETQYFGPGTRLLVL.